The T cell receptor beta chain described here comes from a study of graft-versus-host responses after intestinal transplantation. Method: immunoSEQ multiplex PCR; TCRdb's copy keeps in-frame clones and lacks some. The sample records 80,000 to 100,000 clones, roughly 91% being singletons. As concerns this clone: Its antigen is as yet unknown.

The sample in question was unstimulated CD4+ T cells sorted from spleen or lymph node cells, obtained before transplant. The sequence was obtained from a human donor who was the organ donor for an intestinal transplant.

In nucleotides, the CDR3 is TGTGCCAGCAGCGTACGGGGGGACTACCCCCCCAATGAGCAGTTCTTC. This encodes CASSVRGDYPPNEQFF. The chain couples TRBV9 to TRBJ2-1, with 7 positions matching TRBD2. The CDR3 is made up of 16 amino acids. Trimming took 1 base from V and 6 from J; bases not matched to a gene: 10. CDR1 and CDR2 from the germline V gene are SGDLS and YYNGEE.